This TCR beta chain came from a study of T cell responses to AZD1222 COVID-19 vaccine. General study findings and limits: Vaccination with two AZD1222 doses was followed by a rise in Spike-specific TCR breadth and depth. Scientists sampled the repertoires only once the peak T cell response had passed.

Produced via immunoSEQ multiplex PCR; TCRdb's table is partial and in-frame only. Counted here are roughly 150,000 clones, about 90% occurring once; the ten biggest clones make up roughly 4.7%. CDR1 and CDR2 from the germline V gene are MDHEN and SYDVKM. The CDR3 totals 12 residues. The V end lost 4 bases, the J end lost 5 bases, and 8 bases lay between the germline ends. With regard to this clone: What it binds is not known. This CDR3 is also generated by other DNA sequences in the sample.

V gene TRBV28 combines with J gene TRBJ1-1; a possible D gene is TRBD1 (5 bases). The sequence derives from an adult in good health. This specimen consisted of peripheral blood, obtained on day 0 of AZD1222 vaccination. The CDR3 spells CASSSPGTEAFF. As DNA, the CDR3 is TGTGCCAGCAGTTCACCAGGGACTGAAGCTTTCTTT.